The 10 T cell receptor beta chains listed next were all sequenced from one sample in a study of blood T cell repertoires in COVID-19. The method was immunoSEQ multiplex PCR; TCRdb's version includes in-frame clones alone and lacks a portion of them. Of 270,000 or so clones listed, around 88% were seen once; the top ten hold 0.95% to 1.5%. The sequenced sample was PBMCs or T cells enriched from blood (not recorded which). Receptors originate from a woman aged 40 to 55 with acute COVID-19.

This clone was counted a single time. V is TRBV7-2 and J is TRBJ1-6, with 7 bases matching TRBD1. J gave up 15 bases and V 3 bases, and 8 bases lay outside the gene matches. The CDR3 extends over 13 amino acids. Germline V gene data show CDR1 as SGHTA and CDR2 as FQGNSA. The CDR3 sequence is CASSLADRVLLHF. As DNA, the CDR3 is TGTGCCAGCAGCTTGGCAGACAGGGTGCTCCTCCACTTT.

The rearrangement uses TRBV28 and TRBJ1-5; 7 bases map to TRBD1. Germline values: CDR1 MDHEN, CDR2 SYDVKM. V was pared by 6 bases and J by 1 base, with 6 bases of the junction left unmatched. This CDR3 has 15 amino acids. The CDR3 is CASRLGTVSNQPQHF. CDR3 nucleotide sequence: TGTGCCAGCAGACTGGGGACAGTAAGCAATCAGCCCCAGCATTTT.

The genes are TRBV12-3 or TRBV12-4 and TRBJ2-3, with D possibly TRBD2 on 5 matching bases. The germline V and J ends were trimmed by 6 bases and 1 base, with 8 bases remaining between them. The CDR3 loop spans 13 amino acids. The CDR3, as DNA: TGTGCCAGCAGGGACTGGCGCACAGATACGCAGTATTTT. Its translation: CASRDWRTDTQYF.

This chain connects TRBV19 to TRBJ1-6, with a tentative D call TRBD1 (5 bases). V lost 4 bases and J 6 bases, leaving 10 bases between the germline ends. Germline values: CDR1 LNHDA, CDR2 SQIVND (reference sequence). The CDR3 totals 14 residues. The DNA of the CDR3 is TGTGCCAGTAGTAAAGGGGAGGGTAATTCACCCCTCCACTTT. It yields the protein CASSKGEGNSPLHF. Complete variable domain (other parts from reference TRBV19 and TRBJ1-6): DGGITQSPKYLFRKEGQNVTLSCEQNLNHDAMYWYRQDPGQGLRLIYYSQIVNDFQKGDIAEGYSVSREKKESFPLTVTSAQKNPTAFYLCASSKGEGNSPLHFGNGTRLTVT.

The rearrangement joins TRBV7-9 to TRBJ1-2; tentative D call: TRBD1 (5 bases). The V end lost 9 bases, the J end lost 1 base, and 12 bases lay between the germline ends. Germline V gives CDR1 SEHNR, CDR2 FQNEAQ (reference sequence). The CDR3 is made up of 13 amino acids. The CDR3 coding sequence is TGTGCCAGTCGGACGGGGGATAACTATGGCTACACCTTC. Amino acid sequence: CASRTGDNYGYTF.

The V gene is TRBV25-1, the J gene TRBJ1-4; TRBD1 is a possible D gene (5 bases). The CDR3 is 12 amino acids. The germline gives CDR1 MGHDK, CDR2 SYGVNS. V was cut by 3 bases and J by 7 bases, with 6 bases left in between. CDR3 region: CASSDQGEKLFF. In nucleotides, the CDR3 is TGTGCCAGCAGTGACCAGGGTGAAAAACTGTTTTTT. The full variable domain, in which reference TRBV25-1 and TRBJ1-4 provide the parts outside the CDR3, is EADIYQTPRYLVIGTGKKITLECSQTMGHDKMYWYQQDPGMELHLIHYSYGVNSTEKGDLSSESTVSRIRTEHFPLTLESARPSHTSQYLCASSDQGEKLFFGSGTQLSVL.

This clone appeared a single time. This rearrangement joins TRBV4-3 to TRBJ1-4; TRBD1 matches 7 bases. Unmatched junction bases numbered 3, after V lost 0 bases and J lost 5 bases. CDR1 LGHNA and CDR2 YSLEER come from the germline V gene. CDR3 length: 15 residues. CDR3 region: CASSQDRGPNEKLFF. In DNA, the CDR3 is TGCGCCAGCAGCCAAGATAGGGGGCCCAATGAAAAACTGTTTTTT.

Only one count was recorded for this clone. The chain is built from TRBV6-2 or TRBV6-3 and TRBJ2-1; the match to TRBD2 covers 10 bases. V was clipped by 2 bases and J by 8 bases; unmatched bases: 9. This CDR3 region has 16 residues. Germline values: CDR1 MNHEY, CDR2 SVGEGT. The DNA for the CDR3 is TGTGCCAGCAGTTACCCTCCTAGCGGGAGTCTGTATGAGCAGTTCTTC. It encodes CASSYPPSGSLYEQFF.

The CDR3 reads CASSLVGGVNSGNTIYF. The CDR3 bases are TGTGCCAGCAGCTTAGTCGGGGGTGTCAACTCTGGAAACACCATATATTTT. The chain carries TRBV7-8 and TRBJ1-3, with D perhaps matching TRBD1 (5 bases). Trimming left V 1 base short and J 0 bases short, with 13 bases between. The CDR3 extends over 17 amino acids. Germline CDR1 is SGHVS and CDR2 is FQNEAQ.

The gene calls are TRBV9 and TRBJ1-2; D might be TRBD1 (5 bases). Germline V gene sequence: CDR1 SGDLS, CDR2 YYNGEE. CDR3 length: 12 amino acids. The V and J ends lost 2 bases and 5 bases respectively, with 7 bases between them. CDR3 loop: CASSVGGYGYTF. Here the CDR3 DNA reads TGTGCCAGCAGCGTCGGGGGGTATGGCTACACCTTC. Supplemented by reference TRBV9 and TRBJ1-2, the full variable domain reads DSGVTQTPKHLITATGQRVTLRCSPRSGDLSVYWYQQSLDQGLQFLIQYYNGEERAKGNILERFSAQQFPDLHSELNLSSLELGDSALYFCASSVGGYGYTFGSGTRLTVV.